Listed below are T cell receptor beta chains from one sample, sequenced in a study of cytomegalovirus exposure and HLA in healthy donors. Some clones are missing from TCRdb's copy, which holds only in-frame ones; the method was immunoSEQ multiplex PCR. The sample spans 85,000 to 90,000 clones; the ten largest clones claim 15%. Specimen: PBMCs. Receptor source: a man between 45 and 60 years old in good health and CMV-seropositive. The CDR3 runs from the conserved cysteine through the conserved F or W. D genes are given only for firm matches.

d_gene,j_gene,v_gene,CDR3nt,CDR3aa
-,TRBJ2-2,TRBV13,TGTGCCAGCAGCTTAGGTGACCTCGGAGGTACCGGGGAGCTGTTTTTT,CASSLGDLGGTGELFF
-,TRBJ2-3,TRBV4-2,TGTGCCAGCAGCCAAGACAGGTTCTCTAGCACAGATACGCAGTATTTT,CASSQDRFSSTDTQYF
TRBD2,TRBJ2-7,TRBV27,TGTGCCAGCAGTTCCTCGACTAGCGGCTACGAGCAGTACTTC,CASSSSTSGYEQYF
-,TRBJ1-5,TRBV10-3,TGTGCCATCAGTCCATCGGGGATAGGGAGCAATCAGCCCCAGCATTTT,CAISPSGIGSNQPQHF
TRBD1,TRBJ1-2,TRBV29-1,TGCAGCGCCTCGGACAGGGAGGGATATGGCTACACCTTC,CSASDREGYGYTF
TRBD1,TRBJ1-1,TRBV9,TGTGCCAGCAGCCCCCGACAGGGTTGGACTGAAGCTTTCTTT,CASSPRQGWTEAFF
TRBD2,TRBJ2-1,TRBV18,TGTGCCAGCTCACGGGTAGCGGGAGAGGCTCTTTTCAATGAGCAGTTCTTC,CASSRVAGEALFNEQFF
-,TRBJ1-1,TRBV9,TGTGCCAGCAGCGTTTCAGGGAACGGCCTCAACACTGAAGCTTTCTTT,CASSVSGNGLNTEAFF
TRBD2,TRBJ2-1,TRBV27,TGTGCCACCAGGGGACTAGCGGATTACAATGAGCAGTTCTTC,CATRGLADYNEQFF
-,TRBJ1-2,TRBV14,TGTGCCAGCAGCCCCTGGGGCACCTATGGCTACACCTTC,CASSPWGTYGYTF
-,TRBJ2-2,TRBV2,TGTGCCAGCTCAGGCGGGACCGGGGAGCTGTTTTTT,CASSGGTGELFF
TRBD2,TRBJ2-5,TRBV4-3,TGCGCCAGCAGCCCGAGACTAGCGGGAGGGCAGAAAGAGACCCAGTACTTC,CASSPRLAGGQKETQYF
-,TRBJ2-5,TRBV11-2,TGTGCCAGCAGCTTAGGGACCGTAGGGGGACAACAAGAGACCCAGTACTTC,CASSLGTVGGQQETQYF
TRBD1,TRBJ2-3,TRBV6-1,TGTGCCAGCAGTCGGGACAGCTTAACAGATACGCAGTATTTT,CASSRDSLTDTQYF
-,TRBJ1-2,TRBV9,TGTGCCAGCAGCGTAGCTTCGAGGAGTTCGGGCTACACCTTC,CASSVASRSSGYTF
-,TRBJ1-2,TRBV6-5,TGTGCCAGCAGGACGGGACACTTCGTCTACACCTTC,CASRTGHFVYTF
-,TRBJ1-3,TRBV2,TGTGCCAGCAGTGATCAGGGCCCCTCTGGAAACACCATATATTTT,CASSDQGPSGNTIYF
TRBD2,TRBJ2-7,TRBV18,TGTGCCAGCTCGGAGCGGCGGGAGGGTGAGCAGTACTTC,CASSERREGEQYF
-,TRBJ2-5,TRBV28,TGTGCCAGCAGCCAAGCAGGGCAACAAGAGACCCAGTACTTC,CASSQAGQQETQYF
TRBD1,TRBJ1-2,TRBV7-9,TGTGCCAGCAGCCTAGGAAGTCCTGACAGGGTTGGCTACACCTTC,CASSLGSPDRVGYTF
TRBD2,TRBJ2-1,TRBV7-8,TGTGCCAGCAGGGGACTAGCGGCTGAGCAGTTCTTC,CASRGLAAEQFF
-,TRBJ1-5,TRBV2,TGTGCCAGCAGAACCGAACGGGAGCAGCCCCAGCATTTT,CASRTEREQPQHF
TRBD1,TRBJ1-4,TRBV29-1,TGCAGCGCCCGGACAGGGTCGGGGGAAAAACTGTTTTTT,CSARTGSGEKLFF
-,TRBJ2-3,TRBV6-5,TGTGCCAGCAGTTACTCTACTAGGGATACGCAGTATTTT,CASSYSTRDTQYF
TRBD2,TRBJ2-7,TRBV18,TGTGCCAGTTCCGGACTAGCGGGAGGGCAGGACGAGCAGTACTTC,CASSGLAGGQDEQYF
-,TRBJ1-2,TRBV30,TGTGCCTGGAGTCCCCCCTTTCGCACCTTC,CAWSPPFRTF
-,TRBJ1-3,TRBV4-3,TGCGCCAGCAGCTCAGGGGCATCTGGAAACACCATATATTTT,CASSSGASGNTIYF
-,TRBJ2-7,TRBV27,TGTGCCAGCAGTCCTGTTGGCAGGGGCTACGAGCAGTACTTC,CASSPVGRGYEQYF
-,TRBJ2-1,TRBV5-4,TGTGCCAGCAGCTTAAATCTTTGGAGCAATGAGCAGTTCTTC,CASSLNLWSNEQFF
TRBD2,TRBJ2-7,TRBV15,TGTGCCACCAGCAGGAGGACTAGCGGGATCAACGAGCAGTACTTC,CATSRRTSGINEQYF
-,TRBJ1-5,TRBV7-2,TGTGCCAGCAGCGGATACAGGGACAATCAGCCCCAGCATTTT,CASSGYRDNQPQHF
-,TRBJ1-1,TRBV30,TGTGCCTGGAGTGTATATGGCTACACTGAAGCTTTCTTT,CAWSVYGYTEAFF
-,TRBJ1-1,TRBV19,TGTGCCAGTCTCATCCCGGGGTCGAGCACTGAAGCTTTCTTT,CASLIPGSSTEAFF
-,TRBJ1-1,TRBV12-5,TGTGCTAGTGGACGCGATACTGAAGCTTTCTTT,CASGRDTEAFF
-,TRBJ1-1,TRBV2,TGTGCCAGCACCGGATGGGGCATGAACACTGAAGCTTTCTTT,CASTGWGMNTEAFF
TRBD2,TRBJ2-5,TRBV7-6,TGTGCCAGCAGCTCCCCCGGCGGGGGGAAAGAGACCCAGTACTTC,CASSSPGGGKETQYF
TRBD1,TRBJ1-1,TRBV7-2,TGTGCCAGCAGCCCCCGACAGGGCATGAACACTGAAGCTTTCTTT,CASSPRQGMNTEAFF
TRBD1,TRBJ1-2,TRBV19,TGTGCCAGTAGTCCCCGGACAGGGGGCAACGATGGCTACACCTTC,CASSPRTGGNDGYTF
-,TRBJ2-6,TRBV21-1,TGTGCCAGCTACCCCCGGGGGTCTGGGGCCAACGTCCTGACTTTC,CASYPRGSGANVLTF
TRBD2,TRBJ2-1,TRBV9,TGTGCCACCCTCGTCAAGACTAGCGGGAGGGGTTATTTGGACGGTGAGCAGTTCTTC,CATLVKTSGRGYLDGEQFF
TRBD1,TRBJ1-2,TRBV7-6,TGTGCCAGCAGCTTAGGGACAGGGGGAACCTATGGCTACACCTTC,CASSLGTGGTYGYTF
-,TRBJ2-1,TRBV29-1,TGCAGCGTTAGTGGGGCTAACCATGAGCAGTTCTTC,CSVSGANHEQFF
-,TRBJ2-1,TRBV7-3,TGTGCCAGCAGCTTAGACAGGACAGAGGATCATGAGCAGTTCTTC,CASSLDRTEDHEQFF
TRBD2,TRBJ2-3,TRBV7-8,TGTGCCAGCAGCGCCAGACTAGCGGGGCCCCGGGATACGCAGTATTTT,CASSARLAGPRDTQYF
-,TRBJ2-7,TRBV28,TGTGCCAGCAGTGCCCCGGGACACTTGTACGAGCAGTACTTC,CASSAPGHLYEQYF
TRBD1,TRBJ1-4,TRBV2,TGTGCCAGCAGTGACACGAGGGACAGGGAAAAACTGTTTTTT,CASSDTRDREKLFF
TRBD1,TRBJ2-5,TRBV7-6,TGTGCCAGCAGCCTAAAACTTGGGAGGACAGGGGGCGCAGAGACCCAGTACTTC,CASSLKLGRTGGAETQYF
TRBD2,TRBJ2-5,TRBV5-4,TGTGCCAGCAGTTCGGTGAGCGGGAGAGGGGAGACCCAGTACTTC,CASSSVSGRGETQYF
TRBD2,TRBJ2-1,TRBV10-3,TGTGCCATCGAGGCGGGAGGCGACAATGAGCAGTTCTTC,CAIEAGGDNEQFF
-,TRBJ2-4,TRBV29-1,TGCAGCGTTTACGGAGACATTCAGTACTTC,CSVYGDIQYF
TRBD1,TRBJ2-5,TRBV4-2,TGTGCCAGCAGCCAAAGGGGGCCTCAAGAGACCCAGTACTTC,CASSQRGPQETQYF
TRBD1,TRBJ1-2,TRBV10-3,TGTGCCATCTCGAAGGGGGCGGGGAACTATGGCTACACCTTC,CAISKGAGNYGYTF
-,TRBJ2-1,TRBV7-6,TGTGCCAGCAGCTTATTTCTAGCGAACAATGAGCAGTTCTTC,CASSLFLANNEQFF
-,TRBJ1-2,TRBV11-3,TGTGCCAGCAGCCGCGGACGGGAGGACGGCTACACCTTC,CASSRGREDGYTF
-,TRBJ1-1,TRBV19,TGTGCCAGTAGCACTGGCCGGCGGGACACTGAAGCTTTCTTT,CASSTGRRDTEAFF